These 29 T cell receptor beta chains were all obtained from the same sample, sequenced in a study of blood T cell repertoires in COVID-19. Sequenced by immunoSEQ multiplex PCR; TCRdb stores in-frame clones only, minus some. The repertoire includes more than 300,000 clones, about 90% of them detected once, and 2.5% to 4% sits in the top ten. The sequencing sample was made of peripheral blood. The receptors shown here come from a woman aged 18-29 years who had recovered from COVID-19.

This clone was detected only once. The genes are TRBV15 and TRBJ2-1, with D perhaps matching TRBD2 (5 bases). The germline V gene has CDR1 LNHNV and CDR2 YYDKDF (reference sequence). The V end lost 0 bases, the J end lost 8 bases, and 14 bases lay between the germline ends. The CDR3 spans 15 residues. In nucleotides, the CDR3 is TGTGCCACCAGCAGAGATAAGAACTCGAGGGATGAGCAGTTCTTC. Translating it yields CATSRDKNSRDEQFF.

This clone was counted once. V is TRBV11-2 and J is TRBJ2-7; 7 nucleotides agree with TRBD1. The V gene's germline CDR1 is SGHAT and CDR2 FQNNGV. The CDR3 sequence is 12 residues long. Germline trimming cut 6 bases from V and 6 bases from J; bases unmatched to any gene: 5. The CDR3 region is CASSLTGAEQYV. Here the CDR3 DNA reads TGTGCCAGCAGTCTCACAGGGGCCGAGCAGTACGTC.

This chain connects TRBV19 to TRBJ2-1; 12 bases are a match to TRBD2. The V segment lost 5 bases and the J segment 2 bases; nucleotides outside the gene matches: 4. Germline V gene data show CDR1 as LNHDA and CDR2 as SQIVND (reference sequence). This CDR3 has 16 residues. CDR3 sequence (DNA): TGTGCCAGTAGTCGGACTAGCGGGGCCCCCTACAATGAGCAGTTCTTC. Amino acid sequence: CASSRTSGAPYNEQFF.

This chain links TRBV12-3 or TRBV12-4 with TRBJ1-2; perhaps TRBD1 as D (6 bases). The ends were cut back, 2 bases at V and 10 bases at J, with 8 bases in the middle. CDR3 size: 11 residues. The CDR3 DNA reads TGTGCCAGCAGTTTACAGGGGTCCTACACCTTC. Encoded protein: CASSLQGSYTF.

A remark on this clone: This specimen includes other DNA sequences encoding the same CDR3. This chain uses TRBV7-2 with TRBJ2-3; D remains ambiguous. Looked up from germline, CDR1 is SGHTA and CDR2 is FQGNSA. The V end was cut by 4 bases, the J end by 0 bases, with 5 bases between. The CDR3 totals 13 residues. CDR3 in DNA: TGTGCCAGCAGCTCTCAGAGCACAGATACGCAGTATTTT. Protein: CASSSQSTDTQYF.

The chain combines TRBV27 with TRBJ1-6, with TRBD1 as a possible D gene (5 bases). Trimming left V 7 bases short and J 6 bases short, with 13 bases between. The CDR3 covers 14 residues. CDR1 and CDR2 (germline): MNHEY, SMNVEV (reference sequence). CDR3 sequence: CASITRQFNSPLHF. CDR3 DNA: TGTGCCAGCATAACCCGACAGTTTAATTCACCCCTCCACTTT.

The chain is built from TRBV6-5 and TRBJ1-1; tentative D call: TRBD1 (6 bases). The V and J ends lost 2 bases and 1 base respectively, with 8 bases between them. CDR1 is MNHEY, CDR2 SVGAGI, per germline. The CDR3 extends over 14 amino acids. CDR3 in DNA: TGTGCCAGCAGTTACATGGGACAGAACACTGAAGCTTTCTTT. Its translation: CASSYMGQNTEAFF.

V and J are TRBV14 and TRBJ1-3; D unclear. Germline V gives CDR1 SGHDN, CDR2 FVKESK. The CDR3 consists of 18 residues. V was pared by 1 base and J by 0 bases, with 16 bases between. The CDR3 loop reads CASSQGVPRAYSGNTIYF. In nucleotides, the CDR3 is TGTGCCAGCAGCCAAGGGGTTCCACGAGCGTACTCTGGAAACACCATATATTTT.

This sequence joins TRBV7-2 and TRBJ1-4; the match to TRBD1 covers 11 bases. CDR3 size: 15 residues. Trimming cost V 2 bases and J 7 bases; bases outside gene matches: 3. CDR1 is SGHTA and CDR2 is FQGNSA in the germline V gene. For the CDR3, the DNA is TGTGCCAGCAGCTTAATGGGGACAGGGGGTGAAAAACTGTTTTTT. Protein product: CASSLMGTGGEKLFF. The variable domain in full, completed from reference TRBV7-2 and TRBJ1-4, reads GAGVSQSPSNKVTEKGKDVELRCDPISGHTALYWYRQSLGQGLEFLIYFQGNSAPDKSGLPSDRFSAERTGGSVSTLTIQRTQQEDSAVYLCASSLMGTGGEKLFFGSGTQLSVL.

The V call is TRBV9, the J call TRBJ2-1; 14 bases are shared with TRBD2. Germline V CDR1 and CDR2: SGDLS, YYNGEE. After removal of 0 bases from V and 0 bases from J, the junction contained 8 bases not matched to a gene. This CDR3 contains 20 residues. DNA for the CDR3: TGTGCCAGCAGCGTAGCTACTCTGGGGACTAGCGGGAGCTCCTACAATGAGCAGTTCTTC. Protein sequence: CASSVATLGTSGSSYNEQFF.

J is TRBJ1-2 and V is TRBV5-1; D might be TRBD1 (5 bases). Trimming cost V 2 bases and J 7 bases, with 12 bases left between them. The CDR3 totals 13 residues. The germline V gene encodes CDR1 SGHRS and CDR2 YFSETQ. In DNA, the CDR3 is TGCGCCAGCAGCTTCTCGGACACCCTTGGCTACACCTTC. Its translation: CASSFSDTLGYTF.

The chain joins TRBV18 to TRBJ1-5; no definite D call. The CDR3 totals 19 residues. CDR1 and CDR2 (germline): KGHSH, LQKENI. Trimming shortened V by 0 bases and J by 0 bases, and 18 bases separated the two germline ends. This chain's CDR3 is CASSPPNSPVGISNQPQHF. For the CDR3, the DNA is TGTGCCAGCTCACCACCGAATAGCCCCGTCGGGATTAGCAATCAGCCCCAGCATTTT. The full variable domain, completed using reference TRBV18 and TRBJ1-5, is NAGVMQNPRHLVRRRGQEARLRCSPMKGHSHVYWYRQLPEEGLKFMVYLQKENIIDESGMPKERFSAEFPKEGPSILRIQQVVRGDSAAYFCASSPPNSPVGISNQPQHFGDGTRLSIL.

This clone was observed once. The chain carries TRBV6-2 or TRBV6-3 and TRBJ2-7, with 7 bases lining up with TRBD2. J lost 2 bases, V lost 2 bases, and 6 bases had no gene match. The V gene's germline CDR1 is MNHEY and CDR2 SVGEGT. The CDR3 totals 15 residues. CDR3 sequence: CASSYRDYPTYEQYV. The CDR3 region has the DNA TGTGCCAGCAGTTACCGGGACTACCCTACCTACGAGCAGTACGTC.

This clone was counted once. The rearrangement uses TRBV5-4 and TRBJ1-2; TRBD1 matches 8 bases. Germline lookup yields CDR1 SGHNT and CDR2 YYREEE (reference sequence). Trimming removed 3 bases from V and 4 bases from J; junction bases left unmatched: 5. The CDR3 is made up of 14 amino acids. The CDR3 region is CASSSTGARYGYTF. The CDR3 nucleotides are TGTGCCAGCAGCTCGACAGGGGCCCGCTATGGCTACACCTTC.

The J gene is TRBJ2-5, the V gene TRBV5-5, with unresolved D. Germline CDR1 and CDR2: SGHKS and YYEKEE (reference sequence). V lost 6 bases, J lost 4 bases, and 16 bases lay in between. This CDR3 spans 14 amino acids. Here the CDR3 DNA reads TGTGCCAGCAATTTGAGTAACCGTAGAGAGACCCAGTACTTC. Amino acids: CASNLSNRRETQYF.

This chain joins TRBV4-3 and TRBJ2-3; D is perhaps TRBD2 (6 bases). Germline values: CDR1 LGHNA, CDR2 YSLEER. CDR3 size: 15 residues. The V gene lost 1 base and the J gene lost 0 bases, with 8 bases spanning the gap. The CDR3 DNA is TGCGCCAGCAGCCAAGCACTAGCCAGCACAGATACGCAGTATTTT. This translates into CASSQALASTDTQYF.

V is TRBV7-2 and J is TRBJ2-2, with D uncertain. Germline CDR1 and CDR2: SGHTA and FQGNSA. V lost 4 bases to trimming and J lost 6 bases, with 18 bases between them. The CDR3 runs 16 residues. CDR3 nucleotide sequence: TGTGCCAGCAGCTCCGGGTCCCCTGCCTGGTCCGGGGAGCTGTTTTTT. This sequence encodes CASSSGSPAWSGELFF.

V is TRBV4-3 and J is TRBJ1-2, with D possibly matching TRBD1 (5 bases). The CDR3 is made up of 17 amino acids. Per the germline V gene, CDR1 is LGHNA and CDR2 is YSLEER. Trimming removed 3 bases from V and 3 bases from J, with 20 bases in between. CDR3: CASSHNPGGDRDYGYTF. In DNA form, the CDR3 reads TGCGCCAGCAGCCATAACCCCGGGGGGGATCGGGACTATGGCTACACCTTC.

The V call is TRBV9, the J call TRBJ2-5; possible D gene TRBD2, 5 bases. The V gene lost 0 bases and the J gene lost 2 bases, with 11 bases spanning the gap. The CDR3 contains 15 residues. Germline V lookup: CDR1 SGDLS, CDR2 YYNGEE. The CDR3 is CASSVDGGLQETQYF. Written as DNA, the CDR3 is TGTGCCAGCAGCGTAGACGGCGGGCTACAAGAGACCCAGTACTTC.

V gene TRBV27 combines with J gene TRBJ2-1; 10 nucleotides match TRBD1. Germline lookup yields CDR1 MNHEY and CDR2 SMNVEV (reference sequence). V dropped 6 bases and J dropped 4; count of bases not matched to a gene: 6. The CDR3 runs to 15 residues. This CDR3 reads CASRRDRGLYNEQFF. In DNA form, the CDR3 reads TGTGCCAGCAGGCGAGACAGGGGGCTATACAATGAGCAGTTCTTC.

V gene TRBV18 combines with J gene TRBJ2-1, with 11 bases identical to TRBD2. This CDR3 has 16 residues. Germline V lookup: CDR1 KGHSH, CDR2 LQKENI. J gave up 4 bases and V 8 bases, and 10 bases lay outside the gene matches. CDR3 in amino acids: CASASGTSGLYNEQFF. The CDR3 DNA sequence: TGTGCCAGCGCCTCCGGGACTAGCGGATTGTACAATGAGCAGTTCTTC.

CDR3 sequence reads: CASSFDSLLAKNIQYF. Written as DNA, the CDR3 is TGTGCCAGCAGCTTTGACAGCCTTTTAGCCAAAAACATTCAGTACTTC. The chain recombines TRBV11-2 with TRBJ2-4; D perhaps matches TRBD1 (5 bases). This CDR3 comprises 16 residues. Germline values: CDR1 SGHAT, CDR2 FQNNGV. Trimming left V 3 bases short and J 0 bases short, with 12 bases between.

The V gene is TRBV4-1, the J gene TRBJ2-3, with 10 positions matching TRBD2. Germline assignment: CDR1 MGHRA and CDR2 YSYEKL. The trim removed 5 bases at V and 1 base at J, leaving 12 bases unmatched. The CDR3 runs to 18 residues. CDR3 DNA sequence: TGCGCCAGCAGCGTAGAGGCTAGCGGGAGAGACCGCACAGATACGCAGTATTTT. It yields the protein CASSVEASGRDRTDTQYF.

This rearrangement joins TRBV4-1 to TRBJ1-1; D might be TRBD1 (6 bases). The CDR3 sequence is 15 residues long. Germline lookup yields CDR1 MGHRA and CDR2 YSYEKL. Trimming pared 4 bases from V and 1 base from J, leaving 13 bases between. CDR3 residues: CASSPVQGKNTEAFF. As DNA, the CDR3 is TGCGCCAGCAGCCCAGTACAGGGTAAGAACACTGAAGCTTTCTTT.

The chain carries TRBV6-5 and TRBJ1-1; possibly TRBD1 for D (5 bases). V lost 4 bases and J lost 0, with 15 bases in between. This CDR3 spans 16 amino acids. CDR1 and CDR2 from the germline V gene are MNHEY and SVGAGI. The CDR3: CASSSQGTLMNTEAFF. CDR3 nucleotide sequence: TGTGCCAGCAGTTCCCAAGGGACTCTCATGAACACTGAAGCTTTCTTT.

This chain links TRBV6-5 with TRBJ2-1, with TRBD2 as a possible D gene (6 bases). In germline, CDR1 is MNHEY, CDR2 SVGAGI. This CDR3 has 15 residues. Trimming pared 7 bases from V and 2 bases from J, leaving 15 bases between. The CDR3 loop reads CASTHSGDPYNEQFF. CDR3 nucleotide sequence: TGTGCCAGCACCCATTCGGGAGACCCCTACAATGAGCAGTTCTTC.

This clone was detected only once. The genes are TRBV5-1 and TRBJ2-1, with D tentatively TRBD2 (6 bases). Trimming left V 1 base short and J 0 bases short, with 11 bases between. The CDR3 has 16 amino acids. The germline V gene encodes CDR1 SGHRS and CDR2 YFSETQ. The CDR3 region is CASSLRAGSSYNEQFF. The CDR3 DNA follows: TGCGCCAGCAGCTTGAGAGCGGGCAGCTCCTACAATGAGCAGTTCTTC.

The J gene is TRBJ2-3, the V gene TRBV19; 7 nucleotides agree with TRBD2. Germline trimming cut 5 bases from V and 2 bases from J; bases unmatched to any gene: 7. The CDR3 runs 15 residues. The germline CDR1 and CDR2 sequences are LNHDA and SQIVND (reference sequence). For the CDR3, the DNA is TGTGCCAGTAGTTTTGGGGGGGACGACACAGATACGCAGTATTTT. Its protein product is CASSFGGDDTDTQYF.

The gene calls are TRBV6-2 or TRBV6-3 and TRBJ2-5; D may be TRBD2 (6 bases). This CDR3 has 20 residues. Trimming pared 2 bases from V and 3 bases from J, leaving 28 bases between. The V gene's germline CDR1 is MNHEY and CDR2 SVGEGT. The CDR3 loop reads CASSYLAGQGRIAWEETQYF. In DNA form, the CDR3 reads TGTGCCAGCAGTTACCTCGCGGGGCAGGGAAGAATTGCTTGGGAAGAGACCCAGTACTTC.